One sample yielded the 28 T cell receptor beta chains listed below, sequenced in a study of beta chain features in type 1 diabetes. The study reverse transcribed the entire isolated RNA, so it sequenced expressed TCRB transcripts. The method was immunoSEQ multiplex PCR; TCRdb's version includes in-frame clones alone and lacks a portion of them. The sample lists hundreds of thousands of clones; approximately 31% were seen once. Specimen: naive CD4+ T cells from blood. These TCRs come from a man between 18 and 29 years old in good health.

The chain employs TRBV29-1 and TRBJ1-1; 11 bases align to TRBD1. Germline CDR1 is SQVTM and CDR2 is ANQGSEA. This CDR3 has 16 residues. J lost 0 bases, V lost 7 bases, and 10 bases had no gene match. The CDR3 is CSAGTGGVTVNTEAFF. In nucleotides, the CDR3 is TGCAGCGCTGGGACAGGGGGTGTTACTGTGAACACTGAAGCTTTCTTT.

The rearrangement joins TRBV4-1 to TRBJ2-6; D is perhaps TRBD1 (5 bases). This CDR3 has 16 residues. V shed 4 bases and J shed 2 bases, with 12 bases lying between them. Germline CDR1 and CDR2: MGHRA and YSYEKL. CDR3 residues: CASSLVPGTGANVLTF. The CDR3 DNA sequence: TGCGCCAGCAGCCTCGTCCCAGGGACTGGGGCCAACGTCCTGACTTTC.

This clone was found a few times. V usage is TRBV30 and J usage is TRBJ1-3; D uncertain. V was trimmed by 1 base and J by 2 bases, leaving 0 bases between them. CDR3 length equals 11 residues. The germline CDR1 and CDR2 sequences are GTSNPN and SVGIG (reference sequence). The CDR3 nucleotides read TGTGCCTGGAGTGCTGGAAACACCATATATTTT. This gives the protein CAWSAGNTIYF.

V and J are TRBV7-3 and TRBJ2-3, with 9 bases matching TRBD2. The CDR3 spans 15 residues. With V trimmed by 5 bases and J by 1 base, 4 bases remained unmatched. From germline, CDR1 is SGHTA and CDR2 FQGTGA. The CDR3 loop is CASSPSGRRTDTQYF. In nucleotides, the CDR3 is TGTGCCAGCAGCCCAAGCGGGAGGCGCACAGATACGCAGTATTTT.

This clone appeared a few times. CDR3 sequence reads: CASSLELVTSGRNEQFF. In DNA, the CDR3 is TGTGCCAGCAGCTTAGAGCTTGTGACTAGCGGGAGAAATGAGCAGTTCTTC. This chain links TRBV11-2 with TRBJ2-1, with TRBD2 identical over 12 bases. The CDR3 covers 17 residues. J gave up 7 bases and V 0 bases, and 7 bases lay outside the gene matches. Germline assignment: CDR1 SGHAT and CDR2 FQNNGV. The full variable domain, its missing parts supplied by reference TRBV11-2 and TRBJ2-1, is EAGVAQSPRYKIIEKRQSVAFWCNPISGHATLYWYQQILGQGPKLLIQFQNNGVVDDSQLPKDRFSAERLKGVDSTLKIQPAKLEDSAVYLCASSLELVTSGRNEQFFGPGTRLTVL.

V and J are TRBV18 and TRBJ1-2; D uncertain. The ends were cut back, 4 bases at V and 5 bases at J, with 8 bases in the middle. Germline assignment: CDR1 KGHSH and CDR2 LQKENI. The CDR3 runs 12 residues. CDR3 in DNA: TGTGCCAGCTCACTTGAGACTTATGGCTACACCTTC. It translates to CASSLETYGYTF.

The CDR3 bases are TGTGCCAGCTCCTCTCCAATTATACCAGATACGCAGTATTTT. Translating gives CASSSPIIPDTQYF. The chain has TRBV18 and TRBJ2-3; D ambiguous. Looked up from germline, CDR1 is KGHSH and CDR2 is LQKENI. The ends were cut back, 6 bases at V and 4 bases at J, with 14 bases in the middle. The CDR3 is made up of 14 amino acids.

The chain links TRBV20-1 to TRBJ2-3, with D perhaps being TRBD1 or TRBD2 (5 bases each). This CDR3 has 11 residues. Germline V gene lookup returns CDR1 DFQATT and CDR2 SNEGSKA (reference sequence). The V and J ends lost 8 bases and 5 bases respectively, with 11 bases between them. For the CDR3, the DNA is TGCAGTCCGGGACCTAGAGATACGCAGTATTTT. Translated, it gives CSPGPRDTQYF.

The chain uses TRBV5-1 and TRBJ1-5, with D hard to call. CDR1 and CDR2 from the germline V gene are SGHRS and YFSETQ. The length of the CDR3 is 15 residues. Between the trimmed V and J ends, which lost 4 bases and 2 bases, there was a span of 13 bases. The CDR3 DNA sequence: TGCGCCAGCAGCGCCGTCCCGGGAGGCAATCAGCCCCAGCATTTT. It codes for CASSAVPGGNQPQHF. The variable domain in full, with the rest retrieved from reference TRBV5-1 and TRBJ1-5, is KAGVTQTPRYLIKTRGQQVTLSCSPISGHRSVSWYQQTPGQGLQFLFEYFSETQRNKGNFPGRFSGRQFSNSRSEMNVSTLELGDSALYLCASSAVPGGNQPQHFGDGTRLSIL.

The chain is built from TRBV2 and TRBJ2-1, with 13 bases aligning to TRBD2. The CDR3 totals 15 residues. V was clipped by 6 bases and J by 8 bases; unmatched bases: 7. The germline V gene has CDR1 SNHLY and CDR2 FYNNEI. CDR3 in DNA: TGTGCCAGCAGCGCTGGACTAGCGGGAGTCTATGAGCAGTTCTTC. The encoded protein is CASSAGLAGVYEQFF.

This clone was recorded a few times. This sequence joins TRBV4-3 and TRBJ2-1, with TRBD2 as a possible D gene (5 bases). Trimming took 1 base from V and 2 from J, leaving 9 bases between them. CDR1 and CDR2 (germline): LGHNA, YSLEER. The CDR3 contains 15 residues. CDR3 protein: CASSQVLRAYNEQFF. CDR3 sequence (DNA): TGCGCCAGCAGCCAAGTCTTGAGGGCCTACAATGAGCAGTTCTTC.

This sequence joins TRBV7-2 and TRBJ1-1; the D gene is possibly TRBD1 (6 bases). This CDR3 comprises 15 residues. Trimming left V 4 bases short and J 1 base short, with 13 bases between. In germline, CDR1 is SGHTA, CDR2 FQGNSA. CDR3 sequence (DNA): TGTGCCAGCAGCTCGCAGGGGACGGCGAACACTGAAGCTTTCTTT. This codes for CASSSQGTANTEAFF.

This clone has a handful of counts. CDR3 bases: TGCAGCGTTCACAGGGACTTGAACACTGAAGCTTTCTTT. Its protein product is CSVHRDLNTEAFF. The chain recombines TRBV29-1 with TRBJ1-1; TRBD1 is a possible D gene (6 bases). The V and J ends lost 5 bases and 0 bases respectively, with 10 bases between them. In germline, CDR1 is SQVTM, CDR2 ANQGSEA. This CDR3 is 13 amino acids long.

This clone was seen more than once but under ten times. The chain employs TRBV21-1 and TRBJ2-3; the table assigns TRBD1, which was not confirmed against the DNA. TRBV21-1 is designated a pseudogene. CDR3 length: 16 amino acids. CDR3 bases: TGTGCCAGCAGCAAAAAAGGGACAGGGAGGGTAGATACGCAGTATTTT. Protein sequence: CASSKKGTGRVDTQYF.

The chain uses TRBV20-1 and TRBJ2-5; 8 bases align to TRBD2. V lost 6 bases, J lost 4 bases, and 1 base stayed unmatched. Germline CDR1 DFQATT, CDR2 SNEGSKA (reference sequence). There are 11 residues in the CDR3. DNA of the CDR3: TGCAGTGCCGCGGGAGGAGAGACCCAGTACTTC. Amino acid sequence: CSAAGGETQYF.

The V call is TRBV7-8, the J call TRBJ2-1; 8 positions agree with TRBD2. Germline assignment: CDR1 SGHVS and CDR2 FQNEAQ. V was clipped by 5 bases and J by 4 bases; unmatched bases: 7. The CDR3 loop spans 15 amino acids. The CDR3 sequence: CASSPGLAHYNEQFF. The CDR3 DNA reads as TGTGCCAGCAGCCCCGGACTAGCCCATTACAATGAGCAGTTCTTC.

Only a few counts were recorded for this clone. The chain combines TRBV10-3 with TRBJ2-7, with 12 bases identical to TRBD2. CDR1 is ENHRY and CDR2 is SYGVKD in the germline V gene. The ends lost 6 bases at V and 2 bases at J; junction bases unmatched: 2. CDR3 length: 14 amino acids. In nucleotides, the CDR3 is TGTGCCATCAGCGGACTAGCGGGACCCTACGAGCAGTACTTC. Protein product: CAISGLAGPYEQYF.

This clone was picked up a small number of times. V and J are TRBV7-2 and TRBJ2-7; D uncertain. The CDR3 is 11 residues long. V dropped 4 bases and J dropped 2 bases, with 3 bases sitting between them. Germline loops: CDR1 SGHTA, CDR2 FQGNSA. The CDR3 DNA sequence: TGTGCCAGCAGCTCAACCTACGAGCAGTACTTC. This translates into CASSSTYEQYF.

The table lists this clone with a few counts. This chain links TRBV6-5 with TRBJ1-5; the D is unclear. Per germline, CDR1 MNHEY and CDR2 SVGAGI. The CDR3 is 13 residues long. Trimming took 5 bases from V and 2 from J, leaving 7 bases between them. The CDR3 region is CASSPWGNQPQHF. CDR3 nucleotides: TGTGCCAGCAGTCCCTGGGGCAATCAGCCCCAGCATTTT.

This clone has just a few counts. The rearrangement joins TRBV29-1 to TRBJ1-2; D gene ambiguous. Germline V gene data show CDR1 as SQVTM and CDR2 as ANQGSEA. V dropped 4 bases and J dropped 1 base, with 10 bases sitting between them. This CDR3 spans 13 amino acids. The CDR3, as DNA: TGCAGCGTTGTTTGGCAGCTTAACTATGGCTACACCTTC. Translation gives CSVVWQLNYGYTF.

The chain links TRBV5-1 to TRBJ2-5; 8 nucleotides match TRBD2. Trimming at V came to 4 bases and at J to 5 bases, leaving 4 bases not matched to a gene. CDR3 length equals 13 residues. Germline loops: CDR1 SGHRS, CDR2 YFSETQ. CDR3 in DNA: TGCGCCAGCAGCGGGACTAGTGGGGAGACCCAGTACTTC. It encodes CASSGTSGETQYF.

The genes are TRBV7-2 and TRBJ2-5; the D gene is possibly TRBD1 (6 bases). The CDR3 contains 16 residues. Trimming stripped 2 bases from V and 2 bases from J, with 15 bases between. CDR1 and CDR2 (germline): SGHTA, FQGNSA. This chain's CDR3 is CASSLRAGGHQETQYF. Here the CDR3 DNA reads TGTGCCAGCAGCTTACGGGCTGGGGGACATCAAGAGACCCAGTACTTC.

The chain is built from TRBV7-9 and TRBJ2-5, with TRBD2 identical over 9 bases. Germline CDR1 SEHNR, CDR2 FQNEAQ (reference sequence). J lost 4 bases, V lost 5 bases, and 8 bases had no gene match. CDR3 length: 15 residues. The CDR3, as DNA: TGTGCCAGCAGCCCCGGACTAGCGCCGACAGAGACCCAGTACTTC. Amino acid sequence: CASSPGLAPTETQYF.

The chain links TRBV6-6 to TRBJ2-7, with 7 positions matching TRBD1. The junction had 4 bases not matched to a gene; V was cut back by 2 bases and J by 3 bases. There are 14 residues in the CDR3. The germline gives CDR1 MNHNY, CDR2 SVGAGI (reference sequence). CDR3 sequence (DNA): TGTGCCAGCAGTTACCCCGGACAGGACTACGAGCAGTACTTC. It encodes CASSYPGQDYEQYF.

This clone was seen more than once but under ten times. The same CDR3 can be traced to other DNA sequences in this sample. This chain connects TRBV5-1 to TRBJ2-3; tentatively, D is TRBD2 (6 bases). The CDR3 length is 15 residues. V lost 0 bases, J lost 1 base, and 9 bases lay in between. CDR1 and CDR2 from the germline V gene are SGHRS and YFSETQ. The CDR3 coding sequence is TGCGCCAGCAGCTTGGCTGGCGGGGGCACAGATACGCAGTATTTT. It translates to CASSLAGGGTDTQYF.

A few counts support this clone. V and J are TRBV11-2 and TRBJ2-7; D uncertain. Germline V gene data show CDR1 as SGHAT and CDR2 as FQNNGV. The germline V and J ends were trimmed by 0 bases and 4 bases, with 13 bases remaining between them. The CDR3 has 15 amino acids. Here the CDR3 DNA reads TGTGCCAGCAGCTTAGATCGCAATCTTGGGTACGAGCAGTACTTC. Amino acid sequence: CASSLDRNLGYEQYF.

Only a few counts were recorded for this clone. The chain recombines TRBV29-1 with TRBJ2-1; TRBD2 matches 7 bases. Germline V CDR1 and CDR2: SQVTM, ANQGSEA. The CDR3 runs to 14 residues. The ends lost 7 bases at V and 5 bases at J; junction bases unmatched: 11. The CDR3 nucleotides read TGCAGCGCCGGCGGGGCTAGCGGCGACAATGAGCAGTTCTTC. This gives the protein CSAGGASGDNEQFF.

Only a few counts were recorded for this clone. The chain uses TRBV5-1 and TRBJ2-5; D is unclear. Germline CDR1 is SGHRS and CDR2 is YFSETQ. V was trimmed by 1 base and J by 2 bases, leaving 9 bases between them. The length of the CDR3 is 14 residues. The CDR3, as DNA: TGCGCCAGCAGCTTGCTTAGTACGCAAGAGACCCAGTACTTC. Its translation is CASSLLSTQETQYF. The full variable domain, completed using reference TRBV5-1 and TRBJ2-5, is KAGVTQTPRYLIKTRGQQVTLSCSPISGHRSVSWYQQTPGQGLQFLFEYFSETQRNKGNFPGRFSGRQFSNSRSEMNVSTLELGDSALYLCASSLLSTQETQYFGPGTRLLVL.